This T cell receptor (beta chain) was obtained from a study of blood T cells in healthy people across ages. In this sample, this clonotype turned up once. Its specificity is unknown. PCR was performed a second time for about 7 to 11 cycles using a sample-barcoded 5' primer and a J-beta primer mix. Each cDNA molecule was tagged by a template-switch adaptor with 12 random nucleotides. One entry per CDR3 protein results from TCRdb running MiXCR on the 5' RACE reads. The sample contains about a million distinct CDR3 sequences, about two fifths of which appear only once. Study-wide points: Both higher diversity and more naive CD4+ cells marked long-lived donors when set against aged donors.

The CDR3 has 15 residues. The V end lost 5 bases, the J end lost 7 bases, and 20 bases lay between the germline ends. Germline V CDR1 and CDR2: SGHTA, FQGNSA. Sequenced input: blood. The V call is TRBV7-2, the J call TRBJ1-1, with D perhaps matching TRBD1 (6 bases). The clonotype originates from a man aged 18-30 years in good health. CDR3 region: CASSPTGAGNGEAFF. In DNA form, the CDR3 reads TGTGCCAGCAGCCCGACAGGAGCTGGTAACGGTGAAGCTTTCTTT. Drawing the rest from reference TRBV7-2 and TRBJ1-1, the complete variable domain is GAGVSQSPSNKVTEKGKDVELRCDPISGHTALYWYRQSLGQGLEFLIYFQGNSAPDKSGLPSDRFSAERTGGSVSTLTIQRTQQEDSAVYLCASSPTGAGNGEAFFGQGTRLTVV.